This paragraph reports one T cell receptor beta chain. Generated by immunoSEQ multiplex PCR, the TCRdb table keeps only in-frame clones and is missing some. The table includes approximately 80,000 clones, about 94% detected once. Germline V gene lookup returns CDR1 SGHTA and CDR2 FQGNSA. There are 15 residues in the CDR3. V dropped 2 bases and J dropped 2 bases, with 12 bases sitting between them. This entry comes from a study of T cell changes during pregnancy in multiple sclerosis. This sequence was found in a female donor with multiple sclerosis, enrolled in a pregnancy study. The sample consisted of peripheral blood, taken in the third trimester of pregnancy. This chain uses TRBV7-2 with TRBJ1-2; weak D call: TRBD1 (6 bases). The CDR3 is CASSLPQGWNYGYTF. CDR3 nucleotide sequence: TGTGCCAGCAGCTTACCCCAGGGGTGGAACTATGGCTACACCTTC.